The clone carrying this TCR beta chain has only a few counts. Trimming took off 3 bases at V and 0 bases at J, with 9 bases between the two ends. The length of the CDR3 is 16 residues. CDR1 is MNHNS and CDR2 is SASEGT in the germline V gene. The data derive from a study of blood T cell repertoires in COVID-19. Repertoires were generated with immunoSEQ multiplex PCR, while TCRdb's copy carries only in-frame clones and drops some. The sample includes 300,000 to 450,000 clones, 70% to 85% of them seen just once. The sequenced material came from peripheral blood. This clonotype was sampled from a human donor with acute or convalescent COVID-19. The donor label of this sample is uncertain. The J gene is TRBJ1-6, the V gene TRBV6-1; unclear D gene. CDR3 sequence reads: CASSERASSYNSPLHF. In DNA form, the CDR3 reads TGTGCCAGCAGTGAGAGGGCGAGCTCCTATAATTCACCCCTCCACTTT.